A selection of T cell receptor beta chains follows, all from one sample in a study of shared clonotypes between healthy human individuals. Method: immunoSEQ multiplex PCR; TCRdb's copy keeps in-frame clones and lacks some. This sample has almost 700,000 clones, with 90% to 95% found just once. The source material was naive CD8+ T cells sorted from blood. These receptors all stem from a man aged 25-45 years in good health. Each CDR3 is given with its conserved first and last residue. The order of the fields is D gene, V gene, J gene, clone size, CDR3 protein. The D gene is left open where the match is weak. A row's size may be missing; if present it is once, few, many or a size class.

D gene: TRBD1; V gene: TRBV11-2; J gene: TRBJ2-1; clone size: NA; CDR3 protein: CASSSGTGEYNEQFF
D gene: NA; V gene: TRBV6-5; J gene: TRBJ1-2; clone size: NA; CDR3 protein: CASSYSVLIDRLVF
D gene: NA; V gene: TRBV9; J gene: TRBJ2-7; clone size: NA; CDR3 protein: CASSTLGVSSYEQYF
D gene: TRBD2; V gene: TRBV7-3; J gene: TRBJ2-1; clone size: once; CDR3 protein: CASSSLPGGVNEQFF
D gene: NA; V gene: TRBV27; J gene: TRBJ2-1; clone size: once; CDR3 protein: CASSSSGSSYNEQFF
D gene: TRBD1; V gene: TRBV9; J gene: TRBJ2-7; clone size: NA; CDR3 protein: CASSPLGQGYYEQYF
D gene: TRBD2; V gene: TRBV29-1; J gene: TRBJ2-7; clone size: NA; CDR3 protein: CSVGAGGPYEQYF
D gene: NA; V gene: TRBV18; J gene: TRBJ2-1; clone size: NA; CDR3 protein: CASSPRRGQYNEQFF
D gene: NA; V gene: TRBV28; J gene: TRBJ1-4; clone size: NA; CDR3 protein: CASVGGYSTNEKLFF
D gene: NA; V gene: TRBV7-3; J gene: TRBJ2-2; clone size: NA; CDR3 protein: CASSSSGGPGELFF
D gene: NA; V gene: TRBV7-2; J gene: TRBJ2-7; clone size: NA; CDR3 protein: CASSYYPGQPYEQYF
D gene: TRBD1; V gene: TRBV2; J gene: TRBJ1-2; clone size: once; CDR3 protein: CASSEYRGPDIGYGYTF
D gene: NA; V gene: TRBV4-2; J gene: TRBJ2-2; clone size: few; CDR3 protein: CASSQKGGGELFF
D gene: TRBD2; V gene: TRBV6-5; J gene: TRBJ2-3; clone size: once; CDR3 protein: CASSYGASGNTDTQYF
D gene: NA; V gene: TRBV5-5; J gene: TRBJ2-7; clone size: NA; CDR3 protein: CASSLARIYEQYF
D gene: TRBD1; V gene: TRBV10-1; J gene: TRBJ1-3; clone size: NA; CDR3 protein: CASSEPGPDRVSGNTIYF
D gene: TRBD2; V gene: TRBV6-5; J gene: TRBJ2-1; clone size: NA; CDR3 protein: CASSYFLAGENEQFF
D gene: TRBD2; V gene: TRBV27; J gene: TRBJ2-7; clone size: once; CDR3 protein: CASSSLAGVYEQYF
D gene: NA; V gene: TRBV5-5; J gene: TRBJ2-3; clone size: NA; CDR3 protein: CASSLNVAEDTQYF
D gene: NA; V gene: TRBV6-5; J gene: TRBJ1-1; clone size: NA; CDR3 protein: CASRNRERRWTEAFF
D gene: TRBD1; V gene: TRBV7-9; J gene: TRBJ1-2; clone size: NA; CDR3 protein: CASSYRDREANYGYTF
D gene: TRBD2; V gene: TRBV4-3; J gene: TRBJ2-1; clone size: NA; CDR3 protein: CASSQDSVASGNINEQFF
D gene: TRBD2; V gene: TRBV7-6; J gene: TRBJ2-2; clone size: NA; CDR3 protein: CASSLGGLAVTGELFF
D gene: NA; V gene: TRBV12-1; J gene: TRBJ2-7; clone size: NA; CDR3 protein: CASSCQLEESSYEQYF
D gene: NA; V gene: TRBV7-9; J gene: TRBJ2-7; clone size: NA; CDR3 protein: CASSFEVSYEQYF